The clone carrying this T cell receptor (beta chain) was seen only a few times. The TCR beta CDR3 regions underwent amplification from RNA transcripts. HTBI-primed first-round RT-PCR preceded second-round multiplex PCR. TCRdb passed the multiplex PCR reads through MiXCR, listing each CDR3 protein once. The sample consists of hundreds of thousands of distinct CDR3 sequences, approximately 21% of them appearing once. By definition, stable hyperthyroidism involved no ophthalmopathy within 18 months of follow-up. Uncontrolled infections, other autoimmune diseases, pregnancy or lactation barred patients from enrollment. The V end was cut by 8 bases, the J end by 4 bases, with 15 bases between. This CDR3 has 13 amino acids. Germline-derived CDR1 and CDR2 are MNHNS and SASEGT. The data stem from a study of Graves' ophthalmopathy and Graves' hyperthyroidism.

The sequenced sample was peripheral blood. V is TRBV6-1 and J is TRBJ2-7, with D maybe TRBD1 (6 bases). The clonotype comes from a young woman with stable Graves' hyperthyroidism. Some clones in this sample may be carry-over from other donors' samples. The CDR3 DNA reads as TGTGCCAGCTTAGACAGGCCTCTATACGAGCAGTACTTC. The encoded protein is CASLDRPLYEQYF.